This entry describes one T cell receptor beta chain. Using its own MiXCR run on the RT-PCR reads, TCRdb lists one record per CDR3 protein. The data contain about 400,000 distinct CDR3 sequences, roughly 16% of them singletons. The record originates from a study of patients and donors after allogeneic stem cell transplantation. This CDR3 is 14 amino acids long. CDR1 and CDR2 (germline): SEHNR, FQNEAQ (reference sequence). Trimming shortened V by 5 bases and J by 8 bases, and 18 bases separated the two germline ends. This chain links TRBV7-9 with TRBJ1-2; weak D call: TRBD1 (5 bases). The sample comprised blood, either unsorted or a sorted T cell fraction (not recorded which). This receptor was identified in a human donor who was either an allogeneic HSCT recipient or a stem cell or donor lymphocyte infusion donor (not recorded which). It is not recorded whose cells these are; they may come from a transplant donor. The CDR3 DNA is TGTGCCAGCAGCGCGCAGCGACAGTCGGACGGCTACACCTTC. Translated, it gives CASSAQRQSDGYTF.